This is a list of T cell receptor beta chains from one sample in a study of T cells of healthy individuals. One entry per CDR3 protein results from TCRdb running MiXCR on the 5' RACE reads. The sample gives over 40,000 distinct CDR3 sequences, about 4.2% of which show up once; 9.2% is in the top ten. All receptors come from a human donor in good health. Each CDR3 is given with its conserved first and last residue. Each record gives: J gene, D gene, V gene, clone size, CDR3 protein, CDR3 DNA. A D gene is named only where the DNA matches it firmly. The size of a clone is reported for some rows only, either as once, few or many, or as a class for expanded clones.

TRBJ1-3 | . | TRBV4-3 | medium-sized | CASSQDMDTPVGWSGNTIYF | TGCGCCAGCAGCCAAGATATGGACACCCCGGTAGGGTGGTCTGGAAACACCATATATTTT
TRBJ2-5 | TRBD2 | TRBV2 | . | CASSEGLAGQTQYF | TGTGCCAGCAGTGAGGGACTAGCGGGACAGACCCAGTACTTC
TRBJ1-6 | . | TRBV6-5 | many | CASKGDWGASPLHF | TGTGCCAGCAAGGGGGATTGGGGGGCTTCACCCCTCCACTTT
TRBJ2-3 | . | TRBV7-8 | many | CASSKARAYTDTQYF | TGTGCCAGCAGCAAAGCCAGGGCCTACACAGATACGCAGTATTTT
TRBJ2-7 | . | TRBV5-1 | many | CASSFDPGGGATYYEQYF | TGCGCCAGCAGCTTCGACCCAGGAGGGGGGGCCACGTATTACGAGCAGTACTTC
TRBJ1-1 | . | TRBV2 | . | CASRFRKNTEAFF | TGTGCCAGCCGGTTCAGAAAGAACACTGAAGCTTTCTTT
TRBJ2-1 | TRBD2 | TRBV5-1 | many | CASSLEGTSVYNEQFF | TGCGCCAGCAGCTTGGAAGGGACTAGCGTGTACAATGAGCAGTTCTTC
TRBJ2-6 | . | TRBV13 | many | CASSLRSYGANVLTF | TGTGCCAGCAGCCTCCGGTCCTATGGGGCCAACGTCCTGACTTTC
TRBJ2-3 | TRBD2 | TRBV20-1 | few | CSARLVGGAPQTRLDTQYF | TGCAGTGCTAGATTGGTGGGAGGGGCCCCTCAGACTCGTCTTGATACGCAGTATTTT
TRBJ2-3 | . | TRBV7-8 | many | CASSVSRFPRADTQYF | TGTGCCAGCAGCGTAAGCAGGTTCCCCCGGGCAGATACGCAGTATTTT
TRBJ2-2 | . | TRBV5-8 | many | CASSQGLLDGGELFF | TGTGCCAGCAGCCAGGGTTTATTGGACGGCGGGGAGCTGTTTTTT
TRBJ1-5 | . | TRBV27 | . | CASSSDQNQPQHF | TGTGCCAGCAGTTCCGACCAAAATCAGCCCCAGCATTTT
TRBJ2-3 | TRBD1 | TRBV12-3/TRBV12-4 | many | CASSPGTVGTDTQYF | TGTGCCAGCAGTCCCGGGACAGTAGGCACAGATACGCAGTATTTT
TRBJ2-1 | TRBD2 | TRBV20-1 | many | CSARVGLAERAEQFF | TGCAGTGCTAGAGTGGGACTAGCGGAAAGAGCGGAGCAGTTCTTC
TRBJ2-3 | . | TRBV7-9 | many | CASSLEGTGTQYF | TGTGCCAGCAGCTTAGAGGGGACGGGTACGCAGTATTTT
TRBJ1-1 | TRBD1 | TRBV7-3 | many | CASSVGTANTEAFF | TGTGCCAGCAGCGTAGGGACAGCGAACACTGAAGCTTTCTTT
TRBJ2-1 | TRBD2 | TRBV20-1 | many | CSASTLPGLAYNEQFF | TGCAGTGCTTCTACCCTACCGGGACTAGCCTACAATGAGCAGTTCTTC